A single sample is the source of the 2 T cell receptor beta chains below, sequenced in a study of metastatic and nonmetastatic thyroid tumors. TCRdb re-analyzed the PCR reads using MiXCR. The table shows about 10,000 clones, with roughly 28% occurring only once. No treatment had been given to any patient before thyroid surgery. The specimen was tumor tissue. These TCRs come from a female donor with papillary thyroid cancer or a benign thyroid nodule (not recorded which). Some clones in this sample may be carry-over from other donors' samples.

This clone was recorded a few times. The V call is TRBV10-1, the J call TRBJ2-1; TRBD2 aligns across 9 bases. In germline, CDR1 is WNHNN, CDR2 SYGVQD (reference sequence). CDR3 length: 14 amino acids. With V trimmed by 8 bases and J by 5 bases, 7 bases remained unmatched. The chain's CDR3 is CASSKVAGDNEQFF. In DNA, the CDR3 is TGCGCCAGCTCGAAGGTAGCGGGAGACAATGAGCAGTTCTTC.

The chain employs TRBV19 and TRBJ2-2; maybe TRBD1 (6 bases). In germline, CDR1 is LNHDA, CDR2 SQIVND (reference sequence). The CDR3 is made up of 14 amino acids. The V end was cut by 4 bases, the J end by 6 bases, with 12 bases between. As DNA, the CDR3 is TGTGCCAGTAGTAGGGACACCGACCCCGGGGAGCTGTTTTTT. It is translated as CASSRDTDPGELFF.